This TCR beta chain was sequenced during a study of blood T cell repertoires in COVID-19. Original processing notes: Scientists estimated how many nucleated cells there were by amplifying reference gene primers. Method: immunoSEQ multiplex PCR; TCRdb's copy keeps in-frame clones and lacks some. V and J calls and clone size are copied from that table; D and trimming were computed from the DNA. The sample lists roughly 350,000 clones, 92% occurring once. Germline CDR1 and CDR2: SGDLS and YYNGEE. CDR3 length: 15 amino acids. Unmatched junction bases numbered 8, after V lost 3 bases and J lost 4 bases. The receptor was derived from a woman aged 25 to 39 who had recovered from COVID-19. V and J are TRBV9 and TRBJ2-5, with TRBD1 matching 8 bases. Sequencing was carried out using PBMCs or T cells enriched from blood (not recorded which). As DNA, the CDR3 is TGTGCCAGCAGCGATTACAGGGGGTCCGGAGAGACCCAGTACTTC. This gives the protein CASSDYRGSGETQYF.